This T cell receptor (beta chain) was documented in a study of shared clonotypes between healthy human individuals. In the study overall: Three plates each covered CD4 naive and memory; CD8 naive two, CD8 memory one. Study-level points and caveats: Specimens sampled were limited to blood, with tissue repertoires likely differing. For naive CD4 cells, 4.5% to 6.5% of clonotypes were shared across a handful of donors.

Sequencing was performed with immunoSEQ multiplex PCR; in TCRdb, only in-frame clones are kept and a portion is missing. The sample carries roughly 660,000 clones, less than 95% recorded once. Points on this clone: No antigen is known for it.

The V gene end was trimmed by 0 bases and the J gene end by 7 bases; junction bases not matched to a gene: 12. CDR1 and CDR2 (germline): SGHRS, YFSETQ. CDR3 length: 17 amino acids. The chain is built from TRBV5-1 and TRBJ2-2; 7 bases are shared with TRBD1. Material: memory CD8+ T cells from PBMCs. The subset was: CD45RO+ cells pooled with CCR7-negative TemRA cells. This receptor was identified in a man younger than 35 in good health. Some clones in this sample may be carry-over from other donors' samples. DNA for the CDR3: TGCGCCAGCAGCTTGGCCGATAGACAGGGACCCTTCGGGGAGCTGTTTTTT. This translates into CASSLADRQGPFGELFF.